The 24 T cell receptor beta chains presented below share a single source sample, sequenced in a study of blood T cell repertoires in COVID-19. The method was immunoSEQ multiplex PCR; TCRdb's version includes in-frame clones alone and lacks a portion of them. This sample has under 100,000 clones, with around 90% found just once. Sequenced: peripheral blood. These receptors came from a man aged 45-65 years with active COVID-19.

The gene calls are TRBV6-6 and TRBJ2-7; TRBD1 matches 8 bases. Germline CDR1 and CDR2: MNHNY and SVGAGI (reference sequence). The CDR3 totals 17 residues. V lost 5 bases and J lost 1; bases outside the gene matches: 13. CDR3 amino acids: CASSPNRGAPGSYEQYF. The CDR3 region has the DNA TGTGCCAGCAGTCCCAACAGGGGGGCCCCTGGGTCCTACGAGCAGTACTTC.

The rearrangement links TRBV19 to TRBJ2-5; 7 bases align to TRBD1. V lost 1 base, J lost 2 bases, and 4 bases stayed unmatched. The V gene's germline CDR1 is LNHDA and CDR2 SQIVND (reference sequence). The CDR3 runs 15 residues. The CDR3 region has the DNA TGTGCCAGTAGTATAGGGGGGACAGAGCAAGAGACCCAGTACTTC. Translation: CASSIGGTEQETQYF.

The J gene is TRBJ1-4, the V gene TRBV4-1, with D possibly matching TRBD1 (5 bases). The CDR3 extends over 14 amino acids. CDR1 and CDR2 from the germline V gene are MGHRA and YSYEKL. The V end was cut by 6 bases, the J end by 4 bases, with 12 bases between. CDR3 sequence: CASRSQGGNEKLFF. CDR3 bases: TGCGCCAGCAGGTCTCAGGGTGGTAATGAAAAACTGTTTTTT.

The V gene is TRBV6-1, the J gene TRBJ1-5; 7 nucleotides align to TRBD1. CDR3 length: 15 residues. Germline assignment: CDR1 MNHNS and CDR2 SASEGT. V trimming: 2 bases; J trimming: 11 bases; junction bases outside the gene matches: 12. CDR3: CASSESGQRSVAQHF. Written as DNA, the CDR3 is TGTGCCAGCAGTGAATCGGGACAGCGATCAGTAGCCCAGCATTTT.

This chain joins TRBV29-1 and TRBJ2-1, with D perhaps TRBD2 (6 bases). The V end was cut by 6 bases, the J end by 0 bases, with 21 bases between. The length of the CDR3 is 17 residues. Germline CDR1 reads SQVTM; CDR2 reads ANQGSEA. The CDR3 coding sequence is TGCAGCGTCCCATTGGGCGGGACCTTCAGCTCCTACAATGAGCAGTTCTTC. Translated: CSVPLGGTFSSYNEQFF.

The rearrangement joins TRBV7-3 to TRBJ2-3, with TRBD1 matching over 8 bases. Looked up from germline, CDR1 is SGHTA and CDR2 is FQGTGA. The CDR3 has 15 residues. The V segment lost 2 bases and the J segment 4 bases; nucleotides outside the gene matches: 5. CDR3: CASSLQGAVADTQYF. CDR3 DNA: TGTGCCAGCAGCTTACAGGGGGCGGTTGCAGATACGCAGTATTTT. The entire variable domain, with the rest obtained from reference TRBV7-3 and TRBJ2-3, is as follows: GAGVSQTPSNKVTEKGKYVELRCDPISGHTALYWYRQSLGQGPEFLIYFQGTGAADDSGLPNDRFFAVRPEGSVSTLKIQRTERGDSAVYLCASSLQGAVADTQYFGPGTRLTVL.

The rearrangement uses TRBV6-5 and TRBJ2-3; D gene uncertain. Trimming shortened V by 8 bases and J by 6 bases, and 18 bases separated the two germline ends. The CDR3 is made up of 14 amino acids. Germline V gene data show CDR1 as MNHEY and CDR2 as SVGAGI. The CDR3 loop is CASYARSLSDTQYF. The CDR3 DNA reads TGTGCCAGCTATGCACGGTCCCTTAGTGATACGCAGTATTTT.

The chain has TRBV11-2 and TRBJ1-2; D is unresolved. The CDR3 length is 12 residues. V dropped 2 bases and J dropped 8 bases, with 9 bases sitting between them. CDR1 and CDR2 (germline): SGHAT, FQNNGV. The CDR3 protein is CASSLNGHGYTF. The CDR3 DNA reads TGTGCCAGCAGCTTAAACGGTCACGGCTACACCTTC.

The chain recombines TRBV29-1 with TRBJ2-1; 11 bases align to TRBD1. The CDR3 is 16 amino acids. Germline V gene data show CDR1 as SQVTM and CDR2 as ANQGSEA. Trimming at V came to 6 bases and at J to 6 bases, leaving 13 bases not matched to a gene. This CDR3 reads CSVPRGGGTGGNEQFF. The CDR3 region has the DNA TGCAGCGTCCCCAGGGGAGGTGGGACAGGGGGCAATGAGCAGTTCTTC.

This chain links TRBV4-1 with TRBJ2-1, with D hard to call. In germline, CDR1 is MGHRA, CDR2 YSYEKL. The length of the CDR3 is 15 residues. The V end was cut by 4 bases, the J end by 0 bases, with 10 bases between. This CDR3 is CASSPERFSYNEQFF. CDR3 DNA sequence: TGCGCCAGCAGCCCCGAGCGATTCTCCTACAATGAGCAGTTCTTC.

The rearrangement joins TRBV4-3 to TRBJ1-4, with unresolved D. The CDR3 has 16 residues. CDR1 and CDR2 from the germline V gene are LGHNA and YSLEER. V lost 0 bases, J lost 2 bases, and 10 bases lay in between. The CDR3 reads CASSQDQARTNEKLFF. In DNA, the CDR3 is TGCGCCAGCAGCCAAGATCAGGCACGTACTAATGAAAAACTGTTTTTT.

V gene TRBV5-4 combines with J gene TRBJ2-7; tentatively, D is TRBD2 (9 bases). The CDR3 is 16 residues long. Germline assignment: CDR1 SGHNT and CDR2 YYREEE (reference sequence). V was trimmed by 4 bases and J by 8 bases, leaving 25 bases between them. The CDR3 is CASSIDRGGGRAQQYF. The CDR3 bases are TGTGCCAGCAGCATCGACAGGGGTGGCGGGAGGGCCCAGCAGTACTTC. The whole variable domain, remainder taken from reference TRBV5-4 and TRBJ2-7, is ETGVTQSPTHLIKTRGQQVTLRCSSQSGHNTVSWYQQALGQGPQFIFQYYREEENGRGNFPPRFSGLQFPNYSSELNVNALELDDSALYLCASSIDRGGGRAQQYFGPGTRLTVT.

This clone is labeled as medium-sized. The chain links TRBV9 to TRBJ1-4; D is undetermined. From germline, CDR1 is SGDLS and CDR2 YYNGEE. V lost 0 bases and J lost 5, with 11 bases in between. The CDR3 is 15 residues long. The CDR3 loop reads CASSVDVRKNEKLFF. Written as DNA, the CDR3 is TGTGCCAGCAGCGTAGATGTCAGAAAAAATGAAAAACTGTTTTTT.

The V call is TRBV14, the J call TRBJ2-3, with 10 bases fitting TRBD2. This CDR3 has 16 amino acids. V shed 10 bases, J shed 2 bases, and the junction held 12 bases outside the gene matches. In germline, CDR1 is SGHDN, CDR2 FVKESK. CDR3 protein: CAKKRGGLFYTDTQYF. In DNA, the CDR3 is TGTGCCAAGAAGCGGGGGGGCCTCTTCTACACAGATACGCAGTATTTT.

The chain uses TRBV4-1 and TRBJ2-4, with D possibly TRBD2 on 6 matching bases. The CDR3 has 17 amino acids. The V gene's germline CDR1 is MGHRA and CDR2 YSYEKL. Trimming cost V 3 bases and J 0 bases, with 15 bases left between them. CDR3 region: CASSQEDYPGAKNIQYF. As DNA, the CDR3 is TGCGCCAGCAGCCAGGAGGACTATCCGGGAGCCAAAAACATTCAGTACTTC.

The J gene is TRBJ1-2, the V gene TRBV7-9; the D gene is possibly TRBD1 (5 bases). The CDR3 consists of 19 residues. The V end lost 5 bases, the J end lost 1 base, and 26 bases lay between the germline ends. Germline V gene sequence: CDR1 SEHNR, CDR2 FQNEAQ (reference sequence). The CDR3 protein is CASSRQSLTSGSLNYGYTF. CDR3 bases: TGTGCCAGCAGCCGGCAGAGCCTAACGTCAGGGTCCCTTAACTATGGCTACACCTTC.

The rearrangement links TRBV28 to TRBJ2-2; perhaps TRBD2 as D (6 bases). Germline V CDR1 and CDR2: MDHEN, SYDVKM. The CDR3 has 17 amino acids. V dropped 8 bases and J dropped 2 bases, with 21 bases sitting between them. The CDR3 bases are TGTGCCAGCGGCCCCCGTGCTGGGAGGCCCAACACCGGGGAGCTGTTTTTT. This sequence encodes CASGPRAGRPNTGELFF.

The chain combines TRBV21-1 with TRBJ1-3. TRBV21-1 is termed a pseudogene. This CDR3 is built from 13 residues. The CDR3 sequence: CASSNWGENTIYF. In nucleotides, the CDR3 is TGTGCCAGCAGCAATTGGGGGGAAAACACCATATATTTT.

The chain carries TRBV4-2 and TRBJ2-7, with TRBD2 matching 8 bases. This CDR3 spans 15 amino acids. Germline CDR1 reads LGHNA; CDR2 reads YNFKEQ. The V and J ends lost 0 bases and 4 bases, in that order; junction bases with no gene match: 5. The CDR3 spells CASSQDPAGDYEQYF. CDR3 in DNA: TGTGCCAGCAGCCAAGATCCAGCGGGAGATTACGAGCAGTACTTC.

This clone appeared once. The V call is TRBV7-2, the J call TRBJ1-2; unclear D gene. The V gene lost 1 base and the J gene lost 8 bases, with 17 bases spanning the gap. Germline V gene data show CDR1 as SGHTA and CDR2 as FQGNSA. This CDR3 region has 15 residues. CDR3 in DNA: TGTGCCAGCAGCTTAGACGGGGTGGGGAGGCGGGGCTACACCTTC. This gives the protein CASSLDGVGRRGYTF.

The chain uses TRBV5-1 and TRBJ2-1; TRBD2 aligns across 13 bases. The ends lost 2 bases at V and 8 bases at J; junction bases unmatched: 1. Per germline, CDR1 SGHRS and CDR2 YFSETQ. The CDR3 covers 14 residues. The CDR3 here is CASSLTSGGDEQFF. CDR3 sequence (DNA): TGCGCCAGCAGCTTAACTAGCGGGGGGGATGAGCAGTTCTTC.

The chain employs TRBV10-3 and TRBJ2-1; 8 bases are shared with TRBD1. The J segment lost 7 bases and the V segment lost 5 bases, leaving 7 bases of the junction unmatched. CDR3 length: 14 amino acids. Germline CDR1 reads ENHRY; CDR2 reads SYGVKD. DNA of the CDR3: TGTGCCATCAGTTCCGGGACAGGAAAGAATGAGCAGTTCTTC. This codes for CAISSGTGKNEQFF.

V and J are TRBV6-5 and TRBJ1-1, with 8 bases matching TRBD1. Germline V CDR1 and CDR2: MNHEY, SVGAGI. The CDR3 has 15 amino acids. The junction had 10 bases not matched to a gene; V was cut back by 7 bases and J by 3 bases. This chain's CDR3 is CASNPTTGAYTEAFF. The DNA for the CDR3 is TGTGCCAGCAACCCGACGACAGGGGCGTACACTGAAGCTTTCTTT.

The V and J genes are TRBV18 and TRBJ2-6; perhaps TRBD2 as D (6 bases). Per germline, CDR1 KGHSH and CDR2 LQKENI. The length of the CDR3 is 17 residues. V lost 2 bases and J lost 0, with 11 bases in between. CDR3 sequence reads: CASSPWLGGSGANVLTF. The CDR3 DNA sequence: TGTGCCAGCTCACCATGGTTGGGGGGCTCTGGGGCCAACGTCCTGACTTTC.